Included here is one T cell receptor beta chain sequence, with context. These data originate in a study of blood T cells in healthy people across ages. There were healthy Caucasian individuals from Russia, aged about 6 to 100, serving as donors. The authors extracted at least 6 micrograms of total RNA per sample. The trim removed 4 bases at V and 3 bases at J, leaving 8 bases unmatched. This CDR3 comprises 16 residues. CDR1 is MNHEY and CDR2 is SVGAGI in the germline V gene. Alongside a J-beta primer mix, a sample-barcoded 5' primer served in a second PCR lasting 7 to 11 cycles. A tag from a template-switch adaptor with 12 random nucleotides marked each cDNA molecule. TCRdb reprocessed the 5' RACE reads via MiXCR and lists one record per CDR3 protein. The sample has around 1.5 million distinct CDR3 sequences, around 59% seen once.

This receptor was taken from a man between 18 and 29 years old in good health. The V gene is TRBV6-5, the J gene TRBJ2-1; 8 nucleotides agree with TRBD2. The sequencing input was blood. CDR3 sequence (DNA): TGTGCCAGCAGTTGGATTCTCGGGGGGGGCTACAATGAGCAGTTCTTC. It is translated as CASSWILGGGYNEQFF.